The 30 T cell receptor beta chains below all came from one sample that was sequenced in a study of cytomegalovirus exposure and HLA in healthy donors. Researchers ran the PCR with 60 Vbeta and 13 Jbeta primers. This table comes from immunoSEQ multiplex PCR, and its TCRdb copy is limited to in-frame clones, with some not included. The sample comprises roughly 190,000 clones, about 77% of which are singletons, and roughly 3% rests with the top ten. Specimen: PBMCs. The receptors originated from a female donor in good health and CMV-seronegative.

This clone has only a few counts. The CDR3: CASSLTGAGEKLFF. The CDR3 DNA reads as TGTGCCAGCAGCCTCACAGGGGCCGGTGAAAAACTGTTTTTT. J is TRBJ1-4 and V is TRBV6-6; the match to TRBD1 covers 7 bases. The CDR3 is 14 residues long. Germline trimming cut 6 bases from V and 7 bases from J; bases unmatched to any gene: 8. The germline gives CDR1 MNHNY, CDR2 SVGAGI (reference sequence).

V gene TRBV5-4 combines with J gene TRBJ2-2; D possibly corresponds to TRBD1 (7 bases). There are 15 residues in the CDR3. The germline V gene has CDR1 SGHNT and CDR2 YYREEE (reference sequence). Trimming stripped 5 bases from V and 0 bases from J, with 11 bases between. CDR3 in amino acids: CASSQGGTNTGELFF. Here the CDR3 DNA reads TGTGCCAGCAGTCAGGGGGGTACGAACACCGGGGAGCTGTTTTTT. The full variable domain, rest sourced from reference TRBV5-4 and TRBJ2-2, is ETGVTQSPTHLIKTRGQQVTLRCSSQSGHNTVSWYQQALGQGPQFIFQYYREEENGRGNFPPRFSGLQFPNYSSELNVNALELDDSALYLCASSQGGTNTGELFFGEGSRLTVL.

V usage is TRBV28 and J usage is TRBJ1-2, with TRBD1 identical over 8 bases. V lost 6 bases to trimming and J lost 4 bases; unmatched junction nucleotides: 4. The CDR3 sequence is 13 residues long. The V gene's germline CDR1 is MDHEN and CDR2 SYDVKM. The CDR3 DNA reads as TGTGCCAGCAGCTCGGGACAGGTCTATGGCTACACCTTC. This codes for CASSSGQVYGYTF.

This chain uses TRBV5-1 with TRBJ2-1, with TRBD2 matching over 10 bases. J gave up 5 bases and V 4 bases, and 6 bases lay outside the gene matches. The germline CDR1 and CDR2 sequences are SGHRS and YFSETQ. The CDR3 has 15 residues. CDR3 nucleotides: TGCGCCAGCAGCAGGACTAGCGGTACAAACAATGAGCAGTTCTTC. Amino acids: CASSRTSGTNNEQFF.

This sequence joins TRBV15 and TRBJ1-5; maybe TRBD1 (6 bases). The CDR3 spans 14 residues. CDR1 is LNHNV, CDR2 YYDKDF, per germline (reference sequence). Trimming left V 1 base short and J 2 bases short, with 6 bases between. CDR3 nucleotides: TGTGCCACCAGCAGAGCAGGGGGCAATCAGCCCCAGCATTTT. Translation gives CATSRAGGNQPQHF.

The CDR3 protein is CASSIEAGRGYTF. CDR3 nucleotides: TGTGCCAGTAGTATAGAGGCAGGGAGGGGCTACACCTTC. The gene calls are TRBV19 and TRBJ1-2, with D perhaps matching TRBD1 (5 bases). The V end was cut by 0 bases, the J end by 8 bases, with 10 bases between. CDR1 and CDR2 (germline): LNHDA, SQIVND (reference sequence). The CDR3 has 13 residues.

This clone turned up a few times. The chain combines TRBV15 with TRBJ2-1; 7 nucleotides line up with TRBD2. The trim removed 1 base at V and 0 bases at J, leaving 3 bases unmatched. The CDR3 totals 16 residues. Germline assignment: CDR1 LNHNV and CDR2 YYDKDF (reference sequence). CDR3 sequence reads: CATSRVSGRSYNEQFF. The CDR3 DNA follows: TGTGCCACCAGCAGAGTTAGCGGGCGCTCCTACAATGAGCAGTTCTTC.

The chain's CDR3 is CASSQTGENQPQHF. CDR3 bases: TGTGCCAGCAGTCAGACAGGGGAGAATCAGCCCCAGCATTTT. The chain carries TRBV6-6 and TRBJ1-5; 8 positions match TRBD1. The CDR3 sequence is 14 residues long. The V segment lost 5 bases and the J segment 4 bases; nucleotides outside the gene matches: 4. Germline V gene lookup returns CDR1 MNHNY and CDR2 SVGAGI (reference sequence).

The chain combines TRBV4-1 with TRBJ2-7; tentatively, D is TRBD1 (6 bases). There are 15 residues in the CDR3. In germline, CDR1 is MGHRA, CDR2 YSYEKL. V gave up 2 bases and J gave up 7 bases, with 18 bases separating them. CDR3: CASSQFSGRTGEQYF. CDR3 bases: TGCGCCAGCAGCCAATTCTCGGGCCGAACAGGGGAGCAGTACTTC.

The chain recombines TRBV4-2 with TRBJ2-7; 14 bases are shared with TRBD2. The V gene's germline CDR1 is LGHNA and CDR2 YNFKEQ. The CDR3 has 17 amino acids. V lost 1 base and J lost 1; bases outside the gene matches: 3. CDR3 in amino acids: CASSQGGLAGVSYEQYF. CDR3 coding DNA: TGTGCCAGCAGCCAAGGGGGACTAGCGGGAGTATCCTACGAGCAGTACTTC.

This clone was seen a few times. The V gene is TRBV11-2, the J gene TRBJ2-7; 8 bases fit TRBD2. V lost 4 bases and J lost 2; bases outside the gene matches: 4. Germline loops: CDR1 SGHAT, CDR2 FQNNGV. The CDR3 spans 14 residues. CDR3 residues: CASSSGGGTYEQYF. CDR3 nucleotide sequence: TGTGCCAGCAGCTCGGGAGGGGGGACCTACGAGCAGTACTTC.

This chain connects TRBV19 to TRBJ2-5, with D possibly matching TRBD2 (6 bases). The CDR3 contains 16 residues. V dropped 0 bases and J dropped 5 bases, with 16 bases sitting between them. Germline V gene data show CDR1 as LNHDA and CDR2 as SQIVND (reference sequence). The CDR3 DNA is TGTGCCAGTAGTATAGATGTAGGAGGGATCAGGGAGACCCAGTACTTC. Residues: CASSIDVGGIRETQYF.

The V call is TRBV11-1, the J call TRBJ1-1; D is perhaps TRBD1 (5 bases). The germline V and J ends were trimmed by 1 base and 1 base, with 7 bases remaining between them. CDR3 length: 14 amino acids. Germline CDR1 SGHAT, CDR2 FQDESV (reference sequence). CDR3 protein: CASSLGRENTEAFF. The CDR3 coding sequence is TGTGCCAGCAGCTTAGGCAGGGAGAACACTGAAGCTTTCTTT. Combining the CDR3 with reference TRBV11-1 and TRBJ1-1 gives the whole variable domain EAEVAQSPRYKITEKSQAVAFWCDPISGHATLYWYRQILGQGPELLVQFQDESVVDDSQLPKDRFSAERLKGVDSTLKIQPAELGDSAMYLCASSLGRENTEAFFGQGTRLTVV.

The chain couples TRBV5-1 to TRBJ1-1; 9 bases align to TRBD1. The CDR3 spans 14 residues. Germline CDR1 reads SGHRS; CDR2 reads YFSETQ. V shed 4 bases and J 1 base; nucleotides not matched to a gene: 2. CDR3 in amino acids: CASSPQGANTEAFF. CDR3 DNA: TGCGCCAGCAGCCCACAGGGGGCGAACACTGAAGCTTTCTTT. Using reference TRBV5-1 and TRBJ1-1 for the parts outside the CDR3, the full variable domain is KAGVTQTPRYLIKTRGQQVTLSCSPISGHRSVSWYQQTPGQGLQFLFEYFSETQRNKGNFPGRFSGRQFSNSRSEMNVSTLELGDSALYLCASSPQGANTEAFFGQGTRLTVV.

The chain carries TRBV12-5 and TRBJ1-4, with a tentative D call TRBD1 (5 bases). Trimming pared 5 bases from V and 2 bases from J, leaving 9 bases between. Germline assignment: CDR1 LGHNT and CDR2 FRNRAP. This CDR3 contains 14 residues. In nucleotides, the CDR3 is TGTGCTAGTGGTCCAGGGCTCACTAATGAAAAACTGTTTTTT. Translating it yields CASGPGLTNEKLFF.

There are a few counts of this clone. J is TRBJ1-1 and V is TRBV5-1, with 8 bases fitting TRBD1. The CDR3 has 15 amino acids. The germline gives CDR1 SGHRS, CDR2 YFSETQ. With V trimmed by 3 bases and J by 0 bases, 4 bases remained unmatched. The CDR3 coding sequence is TGCGCCAGCAGCTCAATACAGGGGGTGAACACTGAAGCTTTCTTT. Amino acids: CASSSIQGVNTEAFF.

The chain links TRBV7-8 to TRBJ2-7; D is possibly TRBD1 (6 bases). The CDR3 totals 16 residues. The V end was cut by 5 bases, the J end by 7 bases, with 24 bases between. Germline assignment: CDR1 SGHVS and CDR2 FQNEAQ. This CDR3 reads CASSLAGVRGRGEQYF. The DNA for the CDR3 is TGTGCCAGCAGCCTCGCCGGGGTCAGGGGAAGGGGGGAGCAGTACTTC.

This clone was picked up one time. V gene TRBV5-1 combines with J gene TRBJ2-7; 11 bases fit TRBD1. This CDR3 contains 15 residues. The germline V gene encodes CDR1 SGHRS and CDR2 YFSETQ. The V segment lost 4 bases and the J segment 1 base; nucleotides outside the gene matches: 4. As DNA, the CDR3 is TGCGCCAGCAGCATGGGACAGGGGGGTTCCTACGAGCAGTACTTC. Protein product: CASSMGQGGSYEQYF.

V and J are TRBV7-2 and TRBJ2-3, with D perhaps TRBD1 (6 bases). The germline V gene has CDR1 SGHTA and CDR2 FQGNSA. This CDR3 contains 18 residues. With 2 bases removed from V and 0 bases from J, the gap between germline ends came to 18 bases. The DNA of the CDR3 is TGTGCCAGCAGCTTAATTGGGTTAGGACAGTCGAGCACAGATACGCAGTATTTT. As protein: CASSLIGLGQSSTDTQYF.

This sequence joins TRBV11-2 and TRBJ1-5, with 7 positions matching TRBD1. The J segment lost 5 bases and the V segment lost 0 bases, leaving 10 bases of the junction unmatched. Germline V CDR1 and CDR2: SGHAT, FQNNGV. CDR3 length equals 17 residues. CDR3 in amino acids: CASSLEGRDSEHQPQHF. CDR3 nucleotide sequence: TGTGCCAGCAGCTTAGAAGGGCGGGACAGCGAGCATCAGCCCCAGCATTTT.

This sequence joins TRBV12-5 and TRBJ1-2; 7 bases are shared with TRBD1. The CDR3 extends over 14 amino acids. CDR1 and CDR2 (germline): LGHNT, FRNRAP. V lost 2 bases to trimming and J lost 6 bases; unmatched junction nucleotides: 6. The CDR3: CASGLTSQGNGYTF. The CDR3 DNA reads as TGTGCTAGTGGTTTGACCTCACAGGGGAATGGCTACACCTTC.

This sequence joins TRBV12-5 and TRBJ1-5; D ambiguous. This CDR3 has 12 residues. Trimming left V 1 base short and J 6 bases short, with 4 bases between. Germline V lookup: CDR1 LGHNT, CDR2 FRNRAP. CDR3 amino acids: CASGLGGQPQHF. The CDR3, as DNA: TGTGCTAGTGGTTTGGGAGGTCAGCCCCAGCATTTT. Using reference TRBV12-5 and TRBJ1-5 for the parts outside the CDR3, the full variable domain is DARVTQTPRHKVTEMGQEVTMRCQPILGHNTVFWYRQTMMQGLELLAYFRNRAPLDDSGMPKDRFSAEMPDATLATLKIQPSEPRDSAVYFCASGLGGQPQHFGDGTRLSIL.

The chain employs TRBV13 and TRBJ2-6; D possibly corresponds to TRBD1 (5 bases). The germline V gene has CDR1 PRHDT and CDR2 FYEKMQ (reference sequence). There are 17 residues in the CDR3. Deletions cut 3 bases from V and 0 bases from J, with 12 bases between. This CDR3 is CASSFLQGGSGANVLTF. DNA for the CDR3: TGTGCCAGCAGCTTTTTGCAGGGCGGCTCTGGGGCCAACGTCCTGACTTTC.

V usage is TRBV18 and J usage is TRBJ2-2; the match to TRBD1 covers 7 bases. This CDR3 has 18 residues. Germline V lookup: CDR1 KGHSH, CDR2 LQKENI. The trim removed 0 bases at V and 0 bases at J, leaving 7 bases unmatched. CDR3 sequence reads: CASSPPAWDRSNTGELFF. As DNA, the CDR3 is TGTGCCAGCTCACCACCCGCCTGGGACAGATCGAACACCGGGGAGCTGTTTTTT. The entire variable domain, with the rest obtained from reference TRBV18 and TRBJ2-2, is as follows: NAGVMQNPRHLVRRRGQEARLRCSPMKGHSHVYWYRQLPEEGLKFMVYLQKENIIDESGMPKERFSAEFPKEGPSILRIQQVVRGDSAAYFCASSPPAWDRSNTGELFFGEGSRLTVL.

This clone has only one observation. V and J are TRBV4-2 and TRBJ2-3; 7 bases fit TRBD2. Germline V gives CDR1 LGHNA, CDR2 YNFKEQ. CDR3 length equals 18 residues. After removal of 1 base from V and 2 bases from J, the junction contained 12 bases not matched to a gene. The CDR3: CASSQGTLAADFTDTQYF. CDR3 in DNA: TGTGCCAGCAGCCAAGGGACGCTAGCGGCAGACTTCACAGATACGCAGTATTTT.

This clone has only a few counts. The chain has TRBV7-6 and TRBJ2-7; perhaps TRBD1 as D (7 bases). CDR3 size: 14 residues. The V gene lost 5 bases and the J gene lost 7 bases, with 18 bases spanning the gap. From germline, CDR1 is SGHVS and CDR2 FNYEAQ. The CDR3 sequence is CASSPVGQAGEQYF. CDR3 nucleotide sequence: TGTGCCAGCAGCCCCGTTGGACAGGCGGGGGAGCAGTACTTC.

Of note for this clone: Sequence at one end of the junction differs from germline and may be a read error. Distinct nucleotide sequences in the sample also encode this CDR3. This chain connects TRBV28 to TRBJ2-7, with 8 positions matching TRBD2. The CDR3 is 14 amino acids. Per germline, CDR1 MDHEN and CDR2 SYDVKM. CDR3 coding DNA: TGTGCCAGCAGACCAGGGACTAGGCCCTACGAGCAGTACTTT. This codes for CASRPGTRPYEQYF.

This clone occurred a few times. The chain couples TRBV6-6 to TRBJ2-3, with 10 bases matching TRBD1. This CDR3 is 15 amino acids long. V dropped 10 bases and J dropped 5; count of bases not matched to a gene: 12. Per germline, CDR1 MNHNY and CDR2 SVGAGI (reference sequence). The CDR3 is CATNQRQGARDTQYF. The CDR3 nucleotides are TGTGCCACTAACCAAAGACAGGGGGCCAGAGATACGCAGTATTTT.

The chain carries TRBV7-9 and TRBJ2-3, with TRBD2 matching over 7 bases. The J segment lost 2 bases and the V segment lost 1 base, leaving 6 bases of the junction unmatched. The CDR3 runs 16 residues. Germline CDR1 reads SEHNR; CDR2 reads FQNEAQ (reference sequence). CDR3 bases: TGTGCCAGCAGCTTAGTGGGAGGGATTGACACAGATACGCAGTATTTT. Translated, it gives CASSLVGGIDTDTQYF.

With respect to this clone: The junction shows a germline mismatch at one end, possibly a read error. The V and J genes are TRBV28 and TRBJ2-5; TRBD2 agrees at 9 bases. CDR3 length equals 15 residues. In germline, CDR1 is MDHEN, CDR2 SYDVKM. This CDR3 reads CASSSGAGGKEAQYF. The CDR3 coding sequence is TGTGCCAGCAGCTCGGGGGCGGGAGGGAAAGAGGCCCAGTACTTC.